This TCR beta chain was identified in a study of patients and donors after allogeneic stem cell transplantation. The CDR3 extends over 15 amino acids. Trimming took off 3 bases at V and 1 base at J, with 10 bases between the two ends. Germline CDR1 and CDR2: ENHRY and SYGVKD. MiXCR was run by TCRdb on the RT-PCR reads, yielding one entry per CDR3 protein. The repertoire holds about 230,000 distinct CDR3 sequences, with about 14% as singletons. The sequenced sample consisted of blood, either unsorted or a sorted T cell fraction (not recorded which). V usage is TRBV10-3 and J usage is TRBJ1-5; possible D gene TRBD1, 6 bases. This sequence was found in a human donor who was either an allogeneic HSCT recipient or a stem cell or donor lymphocyte infusion donor (not recorded which). It is not recorded whose cells these are; they may come from a transplant donor. The CDR3 spells CAISDHRVSNQPQHF. In DNA, the CDR3 is TGTGCCATCAGTGACCACAGGGTGAGCAATCAGCCCCAGCATTTT.